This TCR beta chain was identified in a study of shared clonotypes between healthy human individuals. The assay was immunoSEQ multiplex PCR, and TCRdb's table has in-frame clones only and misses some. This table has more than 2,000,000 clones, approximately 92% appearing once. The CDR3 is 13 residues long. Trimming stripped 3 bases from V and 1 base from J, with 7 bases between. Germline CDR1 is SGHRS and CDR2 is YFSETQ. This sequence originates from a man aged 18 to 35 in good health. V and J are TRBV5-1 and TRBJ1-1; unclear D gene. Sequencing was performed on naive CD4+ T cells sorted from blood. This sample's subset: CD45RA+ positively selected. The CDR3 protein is CASSSFENTEAFF. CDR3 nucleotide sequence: TGCGCCAGCAGCTCTTTCGAGAACACTGAAGCTTTCTTT.